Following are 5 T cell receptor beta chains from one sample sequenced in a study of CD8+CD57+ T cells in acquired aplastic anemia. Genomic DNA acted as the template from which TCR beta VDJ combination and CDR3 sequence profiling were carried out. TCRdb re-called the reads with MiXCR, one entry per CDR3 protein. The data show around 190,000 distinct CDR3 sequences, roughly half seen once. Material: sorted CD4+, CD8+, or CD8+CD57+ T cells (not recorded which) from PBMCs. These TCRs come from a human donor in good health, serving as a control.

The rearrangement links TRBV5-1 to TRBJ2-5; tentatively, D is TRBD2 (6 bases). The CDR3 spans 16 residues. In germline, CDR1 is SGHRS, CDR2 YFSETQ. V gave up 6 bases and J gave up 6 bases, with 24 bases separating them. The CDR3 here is CASNYGSGEPTKTQYF. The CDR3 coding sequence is TGCGCCAGCAACTATGGGTCGGGGGAGCCAACGAAGACCCAGTACTTC.

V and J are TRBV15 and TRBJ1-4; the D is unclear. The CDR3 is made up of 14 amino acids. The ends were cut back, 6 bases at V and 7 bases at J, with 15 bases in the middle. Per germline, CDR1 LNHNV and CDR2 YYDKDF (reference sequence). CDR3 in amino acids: CATRNIEGIEKLFF. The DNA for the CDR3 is TGTGCCACCAGGAACATTGAAGGTATTGAAAAACTGTTTTTT.

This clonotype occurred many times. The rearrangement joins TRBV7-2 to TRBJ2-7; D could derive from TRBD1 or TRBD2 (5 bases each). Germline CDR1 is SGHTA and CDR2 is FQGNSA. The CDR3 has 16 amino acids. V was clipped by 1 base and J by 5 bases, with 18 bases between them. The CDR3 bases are TGTGCCAGCAGCTTAGGGGCAGGGAGTTTTTTGAACGAGCAGTACTTC. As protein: CASSLGAGSFLNEQYF.

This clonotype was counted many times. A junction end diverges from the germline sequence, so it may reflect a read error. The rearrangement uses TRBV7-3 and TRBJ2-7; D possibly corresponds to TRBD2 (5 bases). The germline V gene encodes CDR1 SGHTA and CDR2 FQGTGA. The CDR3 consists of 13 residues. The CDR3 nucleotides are TGTGCCAGCAGTTTAAGCGGCTCCTACGAGCAGTACTTC. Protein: CASSLSGSYEQYF.

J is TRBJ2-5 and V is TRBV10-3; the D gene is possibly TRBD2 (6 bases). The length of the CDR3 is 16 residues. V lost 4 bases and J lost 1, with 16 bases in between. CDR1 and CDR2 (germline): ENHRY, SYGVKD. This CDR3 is CAISVGTAGSQETQYF. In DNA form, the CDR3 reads TGTGCCATCAGTGTGGGTACTGCCGGGAGCCAAGAGACCCAGTACTTC.